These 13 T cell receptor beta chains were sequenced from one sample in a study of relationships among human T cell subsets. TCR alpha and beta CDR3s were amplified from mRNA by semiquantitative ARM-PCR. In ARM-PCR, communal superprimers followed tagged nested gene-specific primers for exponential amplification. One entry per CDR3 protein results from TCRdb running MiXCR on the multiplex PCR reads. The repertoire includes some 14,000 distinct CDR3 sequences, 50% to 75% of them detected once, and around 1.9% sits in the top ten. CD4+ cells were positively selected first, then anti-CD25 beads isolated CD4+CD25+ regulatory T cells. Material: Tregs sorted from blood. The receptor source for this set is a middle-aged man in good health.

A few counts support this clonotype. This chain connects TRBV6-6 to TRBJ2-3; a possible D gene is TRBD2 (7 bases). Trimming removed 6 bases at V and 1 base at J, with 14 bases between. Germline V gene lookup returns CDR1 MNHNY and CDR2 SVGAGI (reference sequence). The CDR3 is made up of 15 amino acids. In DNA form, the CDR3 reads TGTGCCAGCAGCTACGCGGGGGCCCGCACAGATACGCAGTATTTT. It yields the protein CASSYAGARTDTQYF.

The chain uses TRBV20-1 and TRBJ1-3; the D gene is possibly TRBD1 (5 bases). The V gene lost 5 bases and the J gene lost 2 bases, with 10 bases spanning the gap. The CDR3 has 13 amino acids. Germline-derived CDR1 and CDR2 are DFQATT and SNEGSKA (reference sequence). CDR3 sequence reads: CSACQGAGNTIYF. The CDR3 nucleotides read TGCAGTGCTTGTCAGGGAGCTGGAAACACCATATATTTT.

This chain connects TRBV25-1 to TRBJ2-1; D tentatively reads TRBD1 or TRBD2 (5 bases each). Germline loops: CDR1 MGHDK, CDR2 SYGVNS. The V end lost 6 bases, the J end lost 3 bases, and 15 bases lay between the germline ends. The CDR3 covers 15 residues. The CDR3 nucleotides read TGTGCCAGCAGAACGACCAAGAGGGGCTACAATGAGCAGTTCTTC. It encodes CASRTTKRGYNEQFF. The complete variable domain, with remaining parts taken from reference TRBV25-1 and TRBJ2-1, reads EADIYQTPRYLVIGTGKKITLECSQTMGHDKMYWYQQDPGMELHLIHYSYGVNSTEKGDLSSESTVSRIRTEHFPLTLESARPSHTSQYLCASRTTKRGYNEQFFGPGTRLTVL.

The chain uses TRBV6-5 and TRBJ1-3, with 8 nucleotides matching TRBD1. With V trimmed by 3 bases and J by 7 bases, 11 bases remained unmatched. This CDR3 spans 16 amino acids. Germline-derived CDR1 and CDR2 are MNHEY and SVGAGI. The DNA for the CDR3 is TGTGCCAGCAGTTATCGTCCCGCAGGGGGCGGGAACACCATATATTTT. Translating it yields CASSYRPAGGGNTIYF.

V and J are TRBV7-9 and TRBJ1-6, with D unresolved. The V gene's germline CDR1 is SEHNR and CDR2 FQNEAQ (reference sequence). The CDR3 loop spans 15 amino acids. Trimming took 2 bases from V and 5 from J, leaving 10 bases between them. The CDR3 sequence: CASSLTTTDNSPLHF. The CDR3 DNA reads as TGTGCCAGCAGCTTAACCACTACGGATAATTCACCCCTCCACTTT.

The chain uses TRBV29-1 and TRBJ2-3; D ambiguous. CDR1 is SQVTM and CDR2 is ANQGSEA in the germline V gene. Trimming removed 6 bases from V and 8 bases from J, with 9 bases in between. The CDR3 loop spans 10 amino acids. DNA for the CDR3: TGCAGCGTCGTCTGGGGTACGCAGTATTTT. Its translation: CSVVWGTQYF.

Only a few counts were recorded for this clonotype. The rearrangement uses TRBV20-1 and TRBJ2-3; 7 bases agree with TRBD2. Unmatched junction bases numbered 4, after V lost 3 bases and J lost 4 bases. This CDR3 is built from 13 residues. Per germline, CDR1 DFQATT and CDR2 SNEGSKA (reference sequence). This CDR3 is CSASGGMSDTQYF. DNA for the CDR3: TGCAGTGCTAGCGGGGGGATGTCAGATACGCAGTATTTT.

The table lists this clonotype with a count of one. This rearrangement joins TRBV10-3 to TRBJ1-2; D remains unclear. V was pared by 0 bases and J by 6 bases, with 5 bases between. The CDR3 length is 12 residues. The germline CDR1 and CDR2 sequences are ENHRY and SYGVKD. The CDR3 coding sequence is TGTGCCATCAGTGAGTCGACAAATGGCTACACCTTC. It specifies CAISESTNGYTF.

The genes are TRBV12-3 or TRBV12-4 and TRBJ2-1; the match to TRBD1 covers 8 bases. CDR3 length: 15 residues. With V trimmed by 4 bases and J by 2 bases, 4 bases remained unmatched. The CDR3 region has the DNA TGTGCCAGCAGTTCCGGACAGGGTCCCTACAATGAGCAGTTCTTC. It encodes CASSSGQGPYNEQFF.

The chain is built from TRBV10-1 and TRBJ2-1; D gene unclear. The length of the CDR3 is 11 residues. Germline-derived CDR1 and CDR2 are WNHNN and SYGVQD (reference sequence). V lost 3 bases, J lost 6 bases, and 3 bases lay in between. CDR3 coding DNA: TGCGCCAGCAGTGATGTCAATGAGCAGTTCTTC. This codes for CASSDVNEQFF.

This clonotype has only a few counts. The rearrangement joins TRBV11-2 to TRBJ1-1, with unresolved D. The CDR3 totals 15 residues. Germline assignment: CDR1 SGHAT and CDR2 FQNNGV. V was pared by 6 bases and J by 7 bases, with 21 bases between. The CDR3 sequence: CASSIRVASASEAFF. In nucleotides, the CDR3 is TGTGCCAGCAGTATAAGGGTAGCATCCGCAAGTGAAGCTTTCTTT.

The CDR3 sequence: CASSPSRRRSYEQYF. CDR3 bases: TGTGCCAGCAGCCCCAGCCGGCGCAGATCCTACGAGCAGTACTTC. The chain links TRBV11-2 to TRBJ2-7; D unresolved. In germline, CDR1 is SGHAT, CDR2 FQNNGV. V was pared by 5 bases and J by 1 base, with 15 bases between. The CDR3 is 15 amino acids. Full variable domain (remainder filled in from reference TRBV11-2 and TRBJ2-7): EAGVAQSPRYKIIEKRQSVAFWCNPISGHATLYWYQQILGQGPKLLIQFQNNGVVDDSQLPKDRFSAERLKGVDSTLKIQPAKLEDSAVYLCASSPSRRRSYEQYFGPGTRLTVT.

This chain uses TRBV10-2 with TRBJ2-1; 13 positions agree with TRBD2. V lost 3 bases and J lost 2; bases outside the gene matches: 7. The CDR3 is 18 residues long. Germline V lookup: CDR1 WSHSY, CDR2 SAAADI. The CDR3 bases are TGCGCCAGCAGTGAATTGACTAGCGGGAGGCCAACCTACAATGAGCAGTTCTTC. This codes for CASSELTSGRPTYNEQFF.